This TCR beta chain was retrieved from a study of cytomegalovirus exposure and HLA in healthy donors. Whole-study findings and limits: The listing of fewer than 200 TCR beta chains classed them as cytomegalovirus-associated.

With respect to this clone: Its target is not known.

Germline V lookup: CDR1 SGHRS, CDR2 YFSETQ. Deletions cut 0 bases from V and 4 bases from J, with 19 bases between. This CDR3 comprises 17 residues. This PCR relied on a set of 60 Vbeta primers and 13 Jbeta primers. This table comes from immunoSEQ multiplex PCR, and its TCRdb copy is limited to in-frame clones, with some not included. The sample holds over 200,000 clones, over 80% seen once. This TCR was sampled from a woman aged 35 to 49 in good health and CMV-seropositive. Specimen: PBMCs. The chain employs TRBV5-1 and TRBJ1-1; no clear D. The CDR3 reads CASSLEGLRRSSTEAFF. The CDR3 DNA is TGCGCCAGCAGCTTGGAGGGTCTGAGGAGGTCGAGCACTGAAGCTTTCTTT.